This T cell receptor beta chain comes out of a study of tumor T cells in aggressive B-cell lymphoma. CDR1 LGHNA and CDR2 YNFKEQ come from the germline V gene. The CDR3 runs 18 residues. The V and J ends lost 2 bases and 4 bases, in that order; junction bases with no gene match: 13. This clone was seen a single time. Measured with immunoSEQ multiplex PCR; TCRdb has only the in-frame clones, and not every one. The table includes 2,900 or so clones, roughly 82% detected once. Sequencing was performed on tumor tissue. The TCR sequence derives from an adult with diffuse large B cell lymphoma. V is TRBV4-2 and J is TRBJ2-3; TRBD2 agrees at 9 bases. The CDR3 reads CASSQNAVAGVGSDTQYF. CDR3 coding DNA: TGTGCCAGCAGCCAAAATGCAGTAGCGGGGGTGGGATCAGATACGCAGTATTTT.